A selection of T cell receptor beta chains follows, all from one sample in a study of graft-versus-host responses after intestinal transplantation. Antigens of these TCRs are unknown. Libraries were prepared by immunoSEQ multiplex PCR; TCRdb keeps only in-frame clonotypes and omits some of them. The sample carries approximately 100,000 clones, approximately 84% recorded once. The sequencing here drew on unstimulated CD4+ T cells sorted from spleen or lymph node cells, taken before intestinal transplant. Source of these receptors: a human donor who received an intestinal transplant. Each CDR3 is given with its conserved first and last residue. The D gene is left open where the match is weak. Only part of the rows carry a size: once, few, many, or a class if the clone is expanded.

d_gene,len,v_gene,j_gene,abundance,CDR3aa,CDR3nt
TRBD2,15,TRBV6-5,TRBJ2-3,once,CASRGTSEPQDTQYF,TGTGCCAGCAGAGGGACTAGCGAACCCCAAGATACGCAGTATTTT
-,14,TRBV14,TRBJ2-7,-,CASSPQFPPYEQYF,TGTGCCAGCAGCCCCCAGTTTCCCCCCTACGAGCAGTACTTC
TRBD1,15,TRBV2,TRBJ2-7,-,CASSDGTGGVNEQYF,TGTGCCAGCAGCGATGGGACAGGGGGAGTAAACGAGCAGTACTTC
TRBD1,14,TRBV6-5,TRBJ2-1,-,CASSYRDRGNEQFF,TGTGCCAGCAGTTACCGGGACAGGGGGAATGAGCAGTTCTTC
-,13,TRBV2,TRBJ1-1,-,CASSEDRNTEAFF,TGTGCCAGCAGTGAAGACAGGAACACTGAAGCTTTCTTT
-,11,TRBV7-2,TRBJ2-5,-,CASRAGETQYF,TGTGCCAGCAGAGCGGGAGAGACCCAGTACTTC
-,15,TRBV6-6,TRBJ1-6,-,CASSYLQGDNSPLHF,TGTGCCAGCAGTTACTTGCAAGGAGATAATTCACCCCTCCACTTT
TRBD1,13,TRBV7-2,TRBJ1-1,-,CASSQQGDTEAFF,TGTGCCAGCAGCCAACAGGGGGACACTGAAGCTTTCTTT
-,13,TRBV5-1,TRBJ1-2,-,CASSLARMEGYTF,TGCGCCAGCAGCTTGGCGCGGATGGAGGGCTACACCTTC
-,16,TRBV5-1,TRBJ2-7,-,CASSLGDWSGTHEQYF,TGCGCCAGCAGCTTGGGAGACTGGTCGGGGACCCACGAGCAGTACTTC
TRBD1,15,TRBV7-9,TRBJ1-4,-,CASSLRQGSNEKLFF,TGTGCCAGCAGCCTCCGACAGGGAAGTAATGAAAAACTGTTTTTT
-,15,TRBV29-1,TRBJ2-7,-,CSVERRSEFSYEQYF,TGCAGCGTTGAGAGGAGGAGCGAATTCTCCTACGAGCAGTACTTC
TRBD1,14,TRBV7-9,TRBJ2-7,-,CASSPGTGSHEQYF,TGTGCCAGCAGCCCCGGGACAGGGTCCCACGAGCAGTACTTC
-,14,TRBV4-1,TRBJ1-5,-,CASSRLWGNQPQHF,TGCGCCAGCAGCCGATTGTGGGGGAATCAGCCCCAGCATTTT
-,17,TRBV21-1,TRBJ2-7,-,CASSWRRVAGDSYEQYF,TGTGCCAGCAGCTGGCGGAGGGTAGCGGGGGACTCCTACGAGCAGTACTTC
-,13,TRBV30,TRBJ2-3,-,CAWETQSTDTQYF,TGTGCCTGGGAGACCCAAAGCACAGATACGCAGTATTTT
-,15,TRBV27,TRBJ2-7,once,CASSQTPEGPYEQYF,TGTGCCAGCAGTCAAACCCCCGAGGGTCCCTACGAGCAGTACTTC
-,16,TRBV7-3,TRBJ2-5,-,CASSLGRRQVGETQYF,TGTGCCAGCAGCTTAGGCCGGCGACAGGTTGGCGAGACCCAGTACTTC
-,13,TRBV5-1,TRBJ2-7,-,CASSLDRSYEQYF,TGCGCCAGCAGCTTGGACAGATCCTACGAGCAGTACTTC
-,13,TRBV5-5,TRBJ1-3,once,CASSLAAGNTIYF,TGTGCCAGCAGCTTGGCTGCGGGAAACACCATATATTTT
-,15,TRBV6-1,TRBJ1-2,-,CASSEAGAGIYGYTF,TGTGCCAGCAGTGAAGCGGGGGCAGGGATCTATGGCTACACCTTC
-,14,TRBV5-1,TRBJ1-2,-,CASSFSGGVSGYTF,TGCGCCAGCAGCTTCTCGGGGGGCGTGAGTGGCTACACCTTC
TRBD2,15,TRBV12-5,TRBJ2-1,-,CASGSPQRGDNEQFF,TGTGCTAGTGGTAGCCCCCAGCGGGGAGACAATGAGCAGTTCTTC
-,14,TRBV6-1,TRBJ1-2,few,CASTRTPTDYGYTF,TGTGCCAGCACCCGGACCCCCACGGACTATGGCTACACCTTC
-,15,TRBV19,TRBJ2-1,-,CASSIDPGTYNEQFF,TGTGCCAGTAGTATAGATCCAGGGACCTACAATGAGCAGTTCTTC
-,12,TRBV11-2,TRBJ2-1,-,CASSYLRGEQFF,TGTGCCAGCAGTTACTTGCGGGGAGAGCAGTTCTTC
-,15,TRBV2,TRBJ1-4,-,CASTSSLGGLGKLFF,TGTGCCAGCACCTCAAGTTTGGGGGGCTTGGGAAAACTGTTTTTT
-,13,TRBV11-2,TRBJ2-5,few,CASSLVRGGPPYF,TGTGCCAGCAGCTTAGTCAGGGGCGGACCTCCCTACTTC
-,13,TRBV7-2,TRBJ2-7,-,CASSFYGRNEQYF,TGTGCCAGCAGCTTTTACGGGAGAAATGAGCAGTACTTC
TRBD1,15,TRBV6-5,TRBJ2-7,-,CASSPFGQGVYEQYF,TGTGCCAGCAGTCCCTTCGGACAGGGCGTCTACGAGCAGTACTTC
TRBD1,16,TRBV11-2,TRBJ2-2,-,CASSLRDRGLGGELFF,TGTGCCAGCAGCCTCCGGGACAGGGGTTTGGGCGGGGAGCTGTTTTTT
TRBD2,13,TRBV10-2,TRBJ2-7,once,CASSGTSGREQYF,TGCGCCAGCAGTGGGACTAGCGGGAGGGAGCAGTACTTC
-,17,TRBV7-5,TRBJ2-4,-,CVRSSTGTSGGKNIQYF,TGTGTCAGAAGCAGTACCGGGACTAGCGGGGGCAAGAACATTCAGTACTTC
-,17,TRBV28,TRBJ1-4,-,CASRPRVFLRINEKLFF,TGTGCCAGTAGACCCAGGGTATTCCTCAGGATAAATGAAAAACTGTTTTTT
-,13,TRBV30,TRBJ2-1,-,CAWSVTGVDEQFF,TGTGCCTGGAGTGTAACAGGAGTCGATGAGCAGTTCTTC
TRBD1,15,TRBV4-1,TRBJ2-7,-,CASSRRDRGNYEQYF,TGCGCCAGCAGCCGCCGGGACAGGGGAAACTACGAGCAGTACTTC
TRBD1,18,TRBV15,TRBJ2-5,-,CATSRIPKTGTGSGTQYF,TGTGCCACCAGCAGAATTCCCAAGACAGGGACGGGGTCGGGGACCCAGTACTTC
-,15,TRBV28,TRBJ1-5,-,CASSLTGYSNQPQHF,TGTGCCAGCAGTTTGACGGGGTATAGCAATCAGCCCCAGCATTTT
-,11,TRBV13,TRBJ2-1,-,CASSLVAGQFF,TGTGCCAGCAGCTTAGTGGCGGGGCAGTTCTTC
TRBD2,16,TRBV19,TRBJ2-3,-,CASSSGLAGLTDTQYF,TGTGCCAGTAGCAGTGGACTAGCGGGCCTCACAGATACGCAGTATTTT
-,17,TRBV7-7,TRBJ2-6,-,CASGPEGLVSGANVLTF,TGTGCCAGCGGACCGGAGGGCCTGGTCTCTGGGGCCAACGTCCTGACTTTC
-,15,TRBV5-1,TRBJ2-2,-,CASSIASGPAGELFF,TGCGCCAGCAGCATAGCGAGCGGGCCCGCCGGGGAGCTGTTTTTT
TRBD2,16,TRBV7-3,TRBJ2-1,-,CASSPRSSGGENEQFF,TGTGCCAGCAGCCCCCGTAGTAGCGGGGGGGAGAATGAGCAGTTCTTC
-,14,TRBV28,TRBJ1-1,-,CASSEAGLNTEAFF,TGTGCCAGCAGTGAAGCAGGATTGAACACTGAAGCTTTCTTT
TRBD2,13,TRBV6-1,TRBJ2-7,few,CASSEEREYEQYF,TGTGCCAGCAGTGAAGAGCGGGAGTACGAGCAGTACTTC
-,14,TRBV11-1,TRBJ1-2,-,CASSLNPSSYGYTF,TGTGCCAGCAGCTTAAACCCTTCGTCTTATGGCTACACCTTC
-,12,TRBV6-5,TRBJ1-6,-,CASSGFQRRLHF,TGTGCCAGCAGTGGATTTCAAAGGCGCCTCCACTTT
TRBD2,16,TRBV28,TRBJ2-1,-,CASRSPAGGPGNEQFF,TGTGCCAGCAGGTCTCCGGCGGGAGGGCCGGGGAATGAGCAGTTCTTC
TRBD2,17,TRBV5-4,TRBJ2-7,-,CASSPGTSGSLGGEQYF,TGTGCCAGCAGCCCAGGGACTAGCGGGAGCCTCGGAGGGGAGCAGTACTTC
-,14,TRBV4-2,TRBJ1-1,-,CASSQEGVGTEAFF,TGTGCCAGCAGCCAAGAGGGGGTGGGCACTGAAGCTTTCTTT
-,14,TRBV7-3,TRBJ1-6,-,CASSLKGTNSPLHF,TGTGCCAGCAGCTTAAAAGGGACTAATTCACCCCTCCACTTT
-,15,TRBV27,TRBJ2-1,-,CASRSFGEPDNEQFF,TGTGCCAGCAGGTCTTTTGGGGAACCCGACAATGAGCAGTTCTTC
TRBD1,15,TRBV19,TRBJ2-2,-,CASTRQGGNTGELFF,TGTGCCAGTACTAGACAGGGGGGGAACACCGGGGAGCTGTTTTTT
TRBD1,14,TRBV6-1,TRBJ1-2,-,CASTEDRGFYGYTF,TGTGCCAGCACCGAAGACAGGGGGTTCTATGGCTACACCTTC